The entry below gives a single TCR beta chain sequence along with its context. The antigen remains undetermined. This specimen belongs to a study of T cell responses to AZD1222 COVID-19 vaccine. This table comes from immunoSEQ multiplex PCR, and its TCRdb copy is limited to in-frame clones, with some not included. The sample includes some 110,000 clones, around nine tenths seen only once; the top ten take around a tenth. Study results and limitations: The study identified only six AZD1222 recipients as seropositive at baseline.

This CDR3 has 13 residues. Per the germline V gene, CDR1 is SGHVS and CDR2 is FQNEAQ. V dropped 1 base and J dropped 3 bases, with 7 bases sitting between them. Sequencing was performed on peripheral blood, taken on day 0 of AZD1222 vaccination. The source is an adult in good health. The chain carries TRBV7-8 and TRBJ2-7, with D hard to call. The CDR3: CASSLGQNYEQYF. DNA of the CDR3: TGTGCCAGCAGCTTAGGACAAAACTACGAGCAGTACTTC.